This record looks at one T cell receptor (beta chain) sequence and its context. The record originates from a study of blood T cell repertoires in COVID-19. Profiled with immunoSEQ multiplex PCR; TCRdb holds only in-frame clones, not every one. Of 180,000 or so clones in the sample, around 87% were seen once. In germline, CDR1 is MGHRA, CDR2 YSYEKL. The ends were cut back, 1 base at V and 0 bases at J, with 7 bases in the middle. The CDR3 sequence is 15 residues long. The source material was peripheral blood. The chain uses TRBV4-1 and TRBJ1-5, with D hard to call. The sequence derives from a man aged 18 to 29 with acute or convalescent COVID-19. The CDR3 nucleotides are TGCGCCAGCAGCCAAGCGGGGTATAGCAATCAGCCCCAGCATTTT. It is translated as CASSQAGYSNQPQHF.